These 19 T cell receptor beta chains came from one sample sequenced in a study of control samples from healthy donors and cancer patients (dated by TCRdb to about 2020). Library preparation was by the immunoSEQ multiplex PCR assay. The immuneACCESS repertoire file appears here via TCRdb, limited to in-frame rearrangements. These files lack a portion of the clones; in checked studies, under half of the deficit traces to unresolved V genes, and the cause of the others is not known. Present in this sample are over 80,000 clones, 70% to 90% of which were seen just once. Around a fifth of the sample is held by the ten biggest clonotypes. The specimen sequenced was blood. The receptors derive from a man under 40 in good health.

The CDR3 DNA reads TGTGCCAGCAGTTCAGGGGGCAGCTCACCCCTCCACTTT. Translating gives CASSSGGSSPLHF. J is TRBJ1-6 and V is TRBV6-4; 8 positions agree with TRBD1. CDR3 length: 13 amino acids. Germline V gives CDR1 MRHNA, CDR2 SNTAGT. The junction had 4 bases not matched to a gene; V was cut back by 5 bases and J by 10 bases.

This sequence joins TRBV5-4 and TRBJ2-5; no clear D. The CDR3 runs to 14 residues. Germline CDR1 SGHNT, CDR2 YYREEE (reference sequence). V shed 2 bases and J shed 2 bases, with 10 bases lying between them. The chain's CDR3 is CASSFGLGQETQYF. The CDR3 DNA follows: TGTGCCAGCAGCTTCGGCCTGGGACAAGAGACCCAGTACTTC.

This sequence joins TRBV7-9 and TRBJ1-3; D ambiguous. Germline V gene sequence: CDR1 SEHNR, CDR2 FQNEAQ (reference sequence). V was shortened by 2 bases and J by 0 bases, with 14 bases between the two germline ends. The CDR3 is 17 amino acids. In nucleotides, the CDR3 is TGTGCCAGCAGCTTACAAGGACCCATGAGCTCTGGAAACACCATATATTTT. Translating it yields CASSLQGPMSSGNTIYF.

The chain links TRBV7-9 to TRBJ2-7, with TRBD1 matching over 7 bases. The trim removed 7 bases at V and 3 bases at J, leaving 12 bases unmatched. Germline CDR1 is SEHNR and CDR2 is FQNEAQ (reference sequence). The CDR3 contains 15 residues. The CDR3 here is CASTPLTGVFYEQYF. The CDR3 DNA is TGTGCCAGCACCCCATTAACAGGGGTTTTCTACGAGCAGTACTTC.

With respect to this clone: This same CDR3 is encoded by further DNA sequences in the sample. The chain joins TRBV5-1 to TRBJ1-6, with a possible D match to TRBD1 (6 bases). V was cut by 4 bases and J by 6 bases, with 14 bases left in between. Germline CDR1 is SGHRS and CDR2 is YFSETQ. This CDR3 is 15 amino acids long. The CDR3, as DNA: TGCGCCAGCAGCCCCGACAGGCAGGGTAATTCACCCCTCCACTTT. As protein: CASSPDRQGNSPLHF.

The rearrangement links TRBV28 to TRBJ2-1; D is perhaps TRBD1 or TRBD2 (6 bases each). This CDR3 comprises 16 residues. The V end was cut by 5 bases, the J end by 6 bases, with 20 bases between. Germline lookup yields CDR1 MDHEN and CDR2 SYDVKM. The CDR3 DNA reads as TGTGCCAGCAGTCACACCCGGGGGCCGGGGCCCAATGAGCAGTTCTTC. Residues: CASSHTRGPGPNEQFF.

CDR3 coding DNA: TGTGCCAGCAGCCAAGTCAGCGGGGGGGACACCGGGGAGCTGTTTTTT. The encoded protein is CASSQVSGGDTGELFF. The chain employs TRBV3-1 (or the pseudogene TRBV3-2) and TRBJ2-2; 10 bases are a match to TRBD2. The CDR3 length is 16 residues. Germline-derived CDR1 and CDR2 are LGHDT and YNNKEL (reference sequence). J was trimmed by 3 bases and V by 1 base; bases with no gene match: 2.

This clone was recorded a few times. V gene TRBV11-2 combines with J gene TRBJ2-7; either TRBD1 or TRBD2 may fit D (6 bases each). Germline loops: CDR1 SGHAT, CDR2 FQNNGV. V lost 1 base to trimming and J lost 6 bases, with 16 bases between them. This CDR3 contains 15 residues. The CDR3 region has the DNA TGTGCCAGCAGCTTAGGAGGGGGGCAATCCGGCGAGCAGTACTTC. Its translation is CASSLGGGQSGEQYF.

CDR3 residues: CAWSVGSGNTIYF. As DNA, the CDR3 is TGTGCCTGGAGTGTCGGCTCTGGAAACACCATATATTTT. This chain uses TRBV30 with TRBJ1-3; D is uncertain. This CDR3 is 13 amino acids long. The germline V gene encodes CDR1 GTSNPN and CDR2 SVGIG (reference sequence). Trimming removed 0 bases at V and 0 bases at J, with 3 bases between.

V usage is TRBV13 and J usage is TRBJ1-6; TRBD1 matches at 10 bases. Germline V gene lookup returns CDR1 PRHDT and CDR2 FYEKMQ (reference sequence). The CDR3 runs 15 residues. V lost 3 bases and J lost 10; bases outside the gene matches: 6. For the CDR3, the DNA is TGTGCCAGCAGCTTGACAGGGGGCGGGGGATCACCCCTCCACTTT. Translation: CASSLTGGGGSPLHF. Full variable domain (outside the CDR3, taken from reference TRBV13 and TRBJ1-6): AAGVIQSPRHLIKEKRETATLKCYPIPRHDTVYWYQQGPGQDPQFLISFYEKMQSDKGSIPDRFSAQQFSDYHSELNMSSLELGDSALYFCASSLTGGGGSPLHFGNGTRLTVT.

V gene TRBV7-9 combines with J gene TRBJ1-3, with D hard to call. Germline V gene data show CDR1 as SEHNR and CDR2 as FQNEAQ (reference sequence). Deletions cut 1 base from V and 2 bases from J, with 6 bases between. This CDR3 has 14 residues. CDR3 protein: CASSLGRAGNTIYF. The CDR3 DNA reads TGTGCCAGCAGCTTAGGAAGGGCTGGAAACACCATATATTTT.

The V call is TRBV2, the J call TRBJ2-5; 11 nucleotides line up with TRBD2. The CDR3 is made up of 15 amino acids. V lost 4 bases, J lost 4 bases, and 5 bases stayed unmatched. Germline V lookup: CDR1 SNHLY, CDR2 FYNNEI. This chain's CDR3 is CASSGNSGGAETQYF. The CDR3, as DNA: TGTGCCAGCAGTGGAAATAGCGGGGGGGCAGAGACCCAGTACTTC.

This clone was observed a handful of times. This sequence joins TRBV6-5 and TRBJ1-5; no firm D call. This CDR3 spans 15 amino acids. The germline V and J ends were trimmed by 7 bases and 3 bases, with 16 bases remaining between them. The germline CDR1 and CDR2 sequences are MNHEY and SVGAGI. CDR3 region: CASKKTYVDNQPQHF. CDR3 DNA: TGTGCCAGCAAGAAAACGTACGTGGACAATCAGCCCCAGCATTTT.

The CDR3 loop reads CASSQSETGIPFSVNTEAFF. Here the CDR3 DNA reads TGCGCCAGCAGTCAATCCGAGACAGGGATTCCTTTTTCGGTGAACACTGAAGCTTTCTTT. The gene calls are TRBV23-1 and TRBJ1-1, with 7 nucleotides matching TRBD1. TRBV23-1 is an ORF; its function is uncertain. The CDR3 is 20 amino acids. The V and J ends lost 0 bases and 0 bases, in that order; junction bases with no gene match: 16.

This clone was seen repeatedly, ten times or more. The J gene is TRBJ1-4, the V gene TRBV19, with TRBD1 matching 7 bases. V lost 4 bases, J lost 5 bases, and 7 bases stayed unmatched. The CDR3 runs to 15 residues. Looked up from germline, CDR1 is LNHDA and CDR2 is SQIVND (reference sequence). The CDR3 region has the DNA TGTGCCAGTAGTACGGACAGGAAGGGGAATGAAAAACTGTTTTTT. Translating gives CASSTDRKGNEKLFF.

The V and J genes are TRBV11-2 and TRBJ2-7, with D unclear. The CDR3 loop spans 11 amino acids. Germline V lookup: CDR1 SGHAT, CDR2 FQNNGV. V was cut by 4 bases and J by 7 bases, with 8 bases left in between. CDR3 sequence (DNA): TGTGCCAGCAGCTCTCTGGAAGAGCAGTACTTC. Its translation is CASSSLEEQYF.

The J gene is TRBJ1-5, the V gene TRBV2; unclear D gene. Per the germline V gene, CDR1 is SNHLY and CDR2 is FYNNEI. CDR3 size: 14 residues. V was cut by 6 bases and J by 0 bases, with 9 bases left in between. CDR3 residues: CASRTDYSNQPQHF. CDR3 coding DNA: TGTGCCAGCAGAACAGACTATAGCAATCAGCCCCAGCATTTT.

This clone appeared many times. This chain links TRBV21-1 with TRBJ1-1. TRBV21-1 constitutes a pseudogene. This CDR3 has 15 amino acids. The CDR3 loop reads CASSKRGAWDTEAFF. As DNA, the CDR3 is TGTGCCAGCAGCAAAAGGGGGGCCTGGGACACTGAAGCTTTCTTT.

J is TRBJ1-1 and V is TRBV7-9; D ambiguous. Trimming took 3 bases from V and 6 from J, leaving 14 bases between them. This CDR3 region has 14 residues. Germline V lookup: CDR1 SEHNR, CDR2 FQNEAQ (reference sequence). DNA of the CDR3: TGTGCCAGCAGCTTTCCCCCCCCTGGGGCTGAAGCTTTCTTT. Its translation is CASSFPPPGAEAFF.